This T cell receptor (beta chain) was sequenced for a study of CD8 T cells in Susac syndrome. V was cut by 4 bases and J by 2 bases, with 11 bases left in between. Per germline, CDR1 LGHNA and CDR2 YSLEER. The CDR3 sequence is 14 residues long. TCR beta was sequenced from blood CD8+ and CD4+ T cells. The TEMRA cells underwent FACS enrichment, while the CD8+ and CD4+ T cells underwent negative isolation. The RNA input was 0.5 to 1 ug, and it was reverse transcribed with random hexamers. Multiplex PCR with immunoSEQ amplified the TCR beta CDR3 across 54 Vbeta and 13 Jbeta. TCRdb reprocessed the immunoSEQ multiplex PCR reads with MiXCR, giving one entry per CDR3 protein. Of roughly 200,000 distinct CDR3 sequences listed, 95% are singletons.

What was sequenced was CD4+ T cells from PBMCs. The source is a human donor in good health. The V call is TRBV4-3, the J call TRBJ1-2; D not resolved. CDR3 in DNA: TGCGCCAGCAGCCCTCGACGGGAAAACTATGGCTACACCTTC. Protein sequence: CASSPRRENYGYTF.